Listed below are T cell receptor beta chains from one sample, sequenced in a study of T cells in narcolepsy. Here immunoSEQ multiplex PCR was the method, and the copy in TCRdb shows in-frame clones only, minus some. This sample has 27,000 or so clones, with around 87% found just once. Material for sequencing was memory (CD45RA-) CD4+ T cells from blood. The source of these receptors is a human donor in good health. The CDR3 runs from the conserved cysteine through the conserved F or W. A D gene is named only where the DNA matches it firmly. A clone size is listed for some rows: how often the clone was seen (once, few, many), or a class if it is expanded.

v_gene	j_gene	d_gene	abundance	CDR3aa	CDR3nt
TRBV28	TRBJ2-7	-	-	CASSLPLTASEQYF	TGTGCCAGCAGTTTACCCCTGACGGCGAGTGAGCAGTACTTC
TRBV28	TRBJ1-5	-	-	CASSLIIDRGTNQPQHF	TGTGCCAGCAGTTTAATAATTGATAGGGGCACGAATCAGCCCCAGCATTTT
TRBV30	TRBJ2-2	-	-	CAWSVGSMVSGELFF	TGTGCCTGGAGTGTAGGATCGATGGTATCCGGGGAGCTGTTTTTT
TRBV15	TRBJ2-6	TRBD1	-	CATSSYGTGSGANVLTF	TGTGCCACCAGCAGCTACGGGACAGGGTCTGGGGCCAACGTCCTGACTTTC
TRBV19	TRBJ1-5	-	-	CASSLAGDGGQPQHF	TGTGCCAGTAGCCTCGCGGGGGACGGGGGTCAGCCCCAGCATTTT
TRBV27	TRBJ1-5	-	-	CASRGLGYNQPQHF	TGTGCCAGCCGGGGCCTTGGCTACAATCAGCCCCAGCATTTT
TRBV6-6	TRBJ2-7	-	-	CASSYSRGTEQYF	TGTGCCAGCAGTTACTCGAGGGGGACGGAGCAGTACTTC
TRBV6-4	TRBJ2-2	TRBD2	-	CASSDSAGGNTGELFF	TGTGCCAGCAGTGACTCAGCGGGGGGGAACACCGGGGAGCTGTTTTTT
TRBV11-1	TRBJ2-3	-	-	CASSRLSTDTQYF	TGTGCCAGCAGCCGACTATCCACAGATACGCAGTATTTT
TRBV18	TRBJ2-5	TRBD1	-	CASSPGRGNQETQYF	TGTGCCAGCTCACCAGGCAGGGGGAACCAAGAGACCCAGTACTTC
TRBV30	TRBJ1-1	-	-	CAWSVWGGTNTEAFF	TGTGCCTGGAGTGTTTGGGGGGGGACTAACACTGAAGCTTTCTTT
TRBV5-1	TRBJ2-5	-	-	CASSLGTLPPGETQYF	TGCGCCAGCAGTTTAGGGACCCTGCCCCCCGGGGAGACCCAGTACTTC
TRBV9	TRBJ2-3	TRBD2	few	CASSVWASGGETSTDTQYF	TGTGCCAGCAGCGTATGGGCTAGCGGGGGGGAGACTAGCACAGATACGCAGTATTTT
TRBV2	TRBJ1-5	-	-	CAGSVGHVNQPQHF	TGTGCCGGCAGCGTGGGACATGTCAATCAGCCCCAGCATTTT
TRBV19	TRBJ1-5	-	-	CASSMGGTRGGNQPQHF	TGTGCCAGTAGTATGGGTGGGACAAGGGGTGGCAATCAGCCCCAGCATTTT
TRBV5-6	TRBJ1-2	TRBD1	-	CASSLDRVAMGGYTF	TGTGCCAGCAGCCTTGACAGGGTGGCAATGGGTGGCTACACCTTC
TRBV19	TRBJ2-3	-	-	CASSIQIGDTQYF	TGTGCCAGTAGTATTCAGATAGGAGATACGCAGTATTTT
TRBV7-9	TRBJ2-5	-	-	CASSLARGVETQYF	TGTGCCAGCAGCTTAGCGAGGGGTGTGGAGACCCAGTACTTC
TRBV29-1	TRBJ1-1	-	-	CSVERGGTEAFF	TGCAGCGTTGAGAGGGGAGGCACTGAAGCTTTCTTT
TRBV18	TRBJ2-1	-	-	CASSPTALATGSYNEQFF	TGTGCCAGCTCACCCACCGCACTAGCGACAGGCTCCTACAATGAGCAGTTCTTC
TRBV6-4	TRBJ1-1	-	-	CASRADVNTEAFF	TGTGCCAGCAGGGCGGATGTGAACACTGAAGCTTTCTTT
TRBV28	TRBJ2-6	-	-	CASSSPSAGANVLTF	TGTGCCAGCAGTTCACCATCAGCTGGGGCCAACGTCCTGACTTTC
TRBV2	TRBJ2-2	TRBD1	few	CASSDLGGVIGELFF	TGTGCCAGCAGTGATTTAGGGGGCGTGATTGGGGAGCTGTTTTTT
TRBV28	TRBJ1-2	-	-	CASSLLIRGYYGYTF	TGTGCCAGCAGTTTATTGATCAGGGGCTACTATGGCTACACCTTC
TRBV19	TRBJ2-7	TRBD1	-	CASGSGGHEQYF	TGTGCCAGTGGATCAGGGGGCCACGAGCAGTACTTC
TRBV5-1	TRBJ2-7	TRBD2	-	CASSRTPLAGAYEQYF	TGCGCCAGCAGCCGTACCCCACTAGCGGGAGCCTACGAGCAGTACTTC
TRBV5-7	TRBJ2-2	TRBD2	-	CASSLARRTSGSGELFF	TGTGCCAGCAGCTTGGCCCGACGGACTAGCGGGAGTGGGGAGCTGTTTTTT
TRBV10-1	TRBJ1-1	-	-	CASSEGRVNTEAFF	TGCGCCAGCAGTGAAGGACGGGTGAACACTGAAGCTTTCTTT
TRBV11-2	TRBJ1-6	-	-	CASSLGTNSPLHF	TGTGCCAGCAGCTTAGGCACTAATTCACCCCTCCACTTT
TRBV4-3	TRBJ1-1	-	-	CASSQDPHGNTEAFF	TGCGCCAGCAGCCAAGATCCCCACGGGAACACTGAAGCTTTCTTT
TRBV28	TRBJ2-7	-	once	CASSPVYSGTHF	TGTGCCAGCAGCCCCGTCTACTCCGGGACCCACTTC
TRBV18	TRBJ2-7	-	-	CASSPAGQGGYEQYF	TGTGCCAGCTCACCAGCTGGTCAGGGAGGCTACGAGCAGTACTTC
TRBV6-5	TRBJ2-7	-	-	CASSGTWAPYEQYF	TGTGCCAGCAGCGGGACGTGGGCTCCCTACGAGCAGTACTTC
TRBV5-8	TRBJ2-5	TRBD2	-	CASSLGLAGGPQYF	TGTGCCAGCAGCCTCGGACTAGCGGGGGGTCCCCAGTACTTC
TRBV5-1	TRBJ2-1	-	-	CASSPLASASYNEQFF	TGCGCCAGCAGCCCTCTCGCTAGCGCCTCCTACAATGAGCAGTTCTTC
TRBV5-5	TRBJ2-7	-	-	CASSIWDNREQYF	TGTGCCAGCAGCATCTGGGACAACCGCGAGCAGTACTTC
TRBV2	TRBJ2-3	TRBD1	-	CASSGRDRGPDTQYF	TGTGCCAGCAGTGGTCGCGACAGGGGCCCAGATACGCAGTATTTT
TRBV19	TRBJ1-5	TRBD1	-	CASSPRQGGKQPQHF	TGTGCCAGTAGTCCAAGACAGGGTGGTAAGCAGCCCCAGCATTTT
TRBV7-2	TRBJ2-2	TRBD2	-	CASSLREGLNTGELFF	TGTGCCAGCAGCTTGCGGGAGGGCCTTAACACCGGGGAGCTGTTTTTT
TRBV30	TRBJ1-2	-	-	CAWSVGGRGYTF	TGTGCCTGGAGTGTGGGGGGCAGGGGCTACACCTTC
TRBV23-1	TRBJ1-5	TRBD1	-	CANSQPPPGGTGGNQPQHF	TGCGCCAACAGCCAACCTCCCCCAGGGGGTACCGGCGGCAATCAGCCCCAGCATTTT
TRBV4-1	TRBJ1-5	-	few	CASSQASHQPQHF	TGCGCCAGCAGCCAAGCGTCCCATCAGCCCCAGCATTTT
TRBV30	TRBJ1-3	-	-	CAWSVGFDTIYF	TGTGCCTGGAGTGTAGGGTTCGACACCATATATTTT
TRBV28	TRBJ2-7	-	-	CASSLPVNEQYF	TGTGCCAGCAGTTTACCCGTGAACGAGCAGTACTTC